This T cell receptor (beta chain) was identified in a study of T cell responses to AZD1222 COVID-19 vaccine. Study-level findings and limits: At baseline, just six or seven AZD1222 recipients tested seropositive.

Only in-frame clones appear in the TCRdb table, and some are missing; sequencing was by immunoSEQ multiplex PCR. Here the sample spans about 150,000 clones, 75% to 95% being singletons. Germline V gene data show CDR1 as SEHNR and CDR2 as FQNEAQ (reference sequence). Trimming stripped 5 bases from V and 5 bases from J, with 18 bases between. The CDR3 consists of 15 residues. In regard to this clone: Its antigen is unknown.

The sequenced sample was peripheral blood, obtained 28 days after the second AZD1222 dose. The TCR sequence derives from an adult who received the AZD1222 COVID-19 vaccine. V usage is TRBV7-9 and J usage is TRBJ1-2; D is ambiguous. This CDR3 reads CASSPYLAEEYGYTF. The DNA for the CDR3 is TGTGCCAGCAGCCCGTACCTGGCGGAGGAATATGGCTACACCTTC.